The T cell receptor (beta chain) described here comes from a study of shared clonotypes between healthy human individuals. Ten immunoSEQ deep assay plates were used to sequence unsorted PBMC DNA. Profiling relied on immunoSEQ multiplex PCR, and the TCRdb table lists in-frame clones only, not all of them. The table records about 100,000 clones, about half of them present only once. Donors, without exception, were Caucasian adults residing in Nashville, Tennessee. This clone appeared many times. The antigen remains unidentified. General study points: Sharing of clonotypes among donors was expected to vary with sequencing depth.

Trimming removed 2 bases at V and 3 bases at J, with 12 bases between. From germline, CDR1 is SGHRS and CDR2 YFSETQ. This CDR3 contains 14 residues. The source material was PBMCs. The receptor comes from a woman aged 40-49 years in good health. Some clones in this sample may be carry-over from other donors' samples. The chain links TRBV5-1 to TRBJ2-7; a weak D match, TRBD1 (5 bases). The CDR3 reads CASSLQVGYYEQYF. CDR3 in DNA: TGCGCCAGCAGCTTACAGGTCGGGTACTACGAGCAGTACTTC.